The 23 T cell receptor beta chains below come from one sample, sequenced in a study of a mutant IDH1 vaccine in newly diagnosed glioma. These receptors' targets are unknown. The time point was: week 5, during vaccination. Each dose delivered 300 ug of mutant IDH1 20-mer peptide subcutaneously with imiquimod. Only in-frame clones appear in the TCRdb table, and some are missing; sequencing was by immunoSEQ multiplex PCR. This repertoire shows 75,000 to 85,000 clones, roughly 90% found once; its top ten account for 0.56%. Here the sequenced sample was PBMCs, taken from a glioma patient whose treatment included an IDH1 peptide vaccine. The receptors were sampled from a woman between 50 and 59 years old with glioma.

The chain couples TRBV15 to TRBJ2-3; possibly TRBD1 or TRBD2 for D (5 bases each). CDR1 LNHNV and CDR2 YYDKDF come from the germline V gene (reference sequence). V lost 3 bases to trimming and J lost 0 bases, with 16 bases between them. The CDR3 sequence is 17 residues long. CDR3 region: CATSSFPRGTSTDTQYF. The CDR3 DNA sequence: TGTGCCACCAGCAGCTTTCCGAGGGGTACTAGCACAGATACGCAGTATTTT.

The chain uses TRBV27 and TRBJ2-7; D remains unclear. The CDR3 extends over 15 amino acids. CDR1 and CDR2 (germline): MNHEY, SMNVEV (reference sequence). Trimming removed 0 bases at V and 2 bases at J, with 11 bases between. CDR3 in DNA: TGTGCCAGCAGTTTATCGGCACTGGCCCCCTACGAGCAGTACTTC. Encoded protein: CASSLSALAPYEQYF.

The DNA for the CDR3 is TGTGCCAGCAGTGTGGGGGGAGGCTATGGCTACACCTTC. It codes for CASSVGGGYGYTF. The chain links TRBV2 to TRBJ1-2; D may be TRBD1 (5 bases). Trimming cost V 4 bases and J 4 bases, with 10 bases left between them. The CDR3 is made up of 13 amino acids. Germline V gene data show CDR1 as SNHLY and CDR2 as FYNNEI.

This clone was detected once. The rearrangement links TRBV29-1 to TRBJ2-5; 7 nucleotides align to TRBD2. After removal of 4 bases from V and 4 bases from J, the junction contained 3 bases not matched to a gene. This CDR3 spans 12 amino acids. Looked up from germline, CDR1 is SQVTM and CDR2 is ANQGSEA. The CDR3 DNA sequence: TGCAGCGTTGTAATAGCGGGAGAGACCCAGTACTTC. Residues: CSVVIAGETQYF.

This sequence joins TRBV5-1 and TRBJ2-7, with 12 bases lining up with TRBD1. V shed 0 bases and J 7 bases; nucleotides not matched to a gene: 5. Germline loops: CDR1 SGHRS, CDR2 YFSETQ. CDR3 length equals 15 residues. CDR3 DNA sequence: TGCGCCAGCAGCTTGGCCCGGGACAGGGGGCAAGAGCAGTACTTC. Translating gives CASSLARDRGQEQYF.

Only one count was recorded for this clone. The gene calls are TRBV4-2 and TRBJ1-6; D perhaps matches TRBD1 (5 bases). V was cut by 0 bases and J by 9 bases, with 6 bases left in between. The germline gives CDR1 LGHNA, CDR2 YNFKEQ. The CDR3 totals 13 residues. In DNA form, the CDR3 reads TGTGCCAGCAGCCAAGAGAGGGGTTCACCCCTCCACTTT. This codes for CASSQERGSPLHF.

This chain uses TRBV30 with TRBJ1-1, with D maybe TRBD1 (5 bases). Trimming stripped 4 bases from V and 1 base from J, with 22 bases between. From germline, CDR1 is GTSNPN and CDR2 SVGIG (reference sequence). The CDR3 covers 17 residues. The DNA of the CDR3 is TGTGCCTGGATGTTGCCCTTGGGCAGGGCGGGGAACACTGAAGCTTTCTTT. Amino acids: CAWMLPLGRAGNTEAFF.

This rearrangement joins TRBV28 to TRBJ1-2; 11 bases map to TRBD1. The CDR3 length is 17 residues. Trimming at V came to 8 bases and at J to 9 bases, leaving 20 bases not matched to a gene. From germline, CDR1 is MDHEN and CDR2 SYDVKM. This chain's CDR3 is CASQQFPSGGQGVSYTF. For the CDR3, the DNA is TGTGCCAGCCAGCAGTTCCCCTCGGGGGGACAGGGGGTGAGCTACACCTTC.

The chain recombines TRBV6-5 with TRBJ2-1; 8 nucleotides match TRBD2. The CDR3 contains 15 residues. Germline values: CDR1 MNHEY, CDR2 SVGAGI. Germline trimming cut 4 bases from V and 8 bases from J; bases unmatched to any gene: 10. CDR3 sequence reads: CASSSASGRGYEQFF. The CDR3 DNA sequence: TGTGCCAGCAGTTCGGCCAGCGGGAGAGGCTATGAGCAGTTCTTC.

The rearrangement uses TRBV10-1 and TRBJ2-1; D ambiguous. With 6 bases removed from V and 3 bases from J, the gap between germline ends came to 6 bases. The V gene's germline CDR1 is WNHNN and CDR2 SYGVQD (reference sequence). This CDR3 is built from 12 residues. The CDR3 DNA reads TGCGCCAGCAGGGACGGCTACAATGAGCAGTTCTTC. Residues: CASRDGYNEQFF.

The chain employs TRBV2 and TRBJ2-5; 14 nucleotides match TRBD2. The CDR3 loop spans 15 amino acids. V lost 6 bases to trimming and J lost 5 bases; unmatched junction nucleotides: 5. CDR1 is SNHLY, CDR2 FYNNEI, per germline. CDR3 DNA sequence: TGTGCCAGCAGACAGACTAGCGGGAGGGGGGAGACCCAGTACTTC. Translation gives CASRQTSGRGETQYF. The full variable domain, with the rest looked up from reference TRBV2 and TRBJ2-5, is EPEVTQTPSHQVTQMGQEVILRCVPISNHLYFYWYRQILGQKVEFLVSFYNNEISEKSEIFDDQFSVERPDGSNFTLKIRSTKLEDSAMYFCASRQTSGRGETQYFGPGTRLLVL.

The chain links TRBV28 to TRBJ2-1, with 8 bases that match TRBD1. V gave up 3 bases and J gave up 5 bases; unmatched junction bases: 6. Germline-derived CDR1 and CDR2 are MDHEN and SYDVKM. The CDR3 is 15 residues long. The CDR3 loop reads CASSLQQGGNNEQFF. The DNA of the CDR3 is TGTGCCAGCAGTTTGCAACAGGGGGGTAACAATGAGCAGTTCTTC.

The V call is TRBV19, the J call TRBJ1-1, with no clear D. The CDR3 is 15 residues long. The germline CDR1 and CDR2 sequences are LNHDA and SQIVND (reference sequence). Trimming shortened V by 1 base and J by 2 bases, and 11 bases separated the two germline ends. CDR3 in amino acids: CASSIGRFGNTEAFF. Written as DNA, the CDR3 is TGTGCCAGTAGTATAGGCCGTTTTGGAAACACTGAAGCTTTCTTT.

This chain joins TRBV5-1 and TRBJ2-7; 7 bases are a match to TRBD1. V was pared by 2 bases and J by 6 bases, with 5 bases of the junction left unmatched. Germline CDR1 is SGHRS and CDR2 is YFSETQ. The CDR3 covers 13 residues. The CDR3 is CASSLTGAAEQYF. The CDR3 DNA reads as TGCGCCAGCAGCTTAACAGGGGCAGCCGAGCAGTACTTC.

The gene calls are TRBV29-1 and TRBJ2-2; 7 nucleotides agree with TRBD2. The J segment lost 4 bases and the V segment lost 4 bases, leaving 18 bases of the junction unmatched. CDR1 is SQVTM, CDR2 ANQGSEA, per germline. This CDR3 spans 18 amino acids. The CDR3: CSVGRGVGGRGSTGELFF. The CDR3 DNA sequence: TGCAGCGTTGGAAGAGGGGTTGGCGGGAGAGGAAGCACCGGGGAGCTGTTTTTT.

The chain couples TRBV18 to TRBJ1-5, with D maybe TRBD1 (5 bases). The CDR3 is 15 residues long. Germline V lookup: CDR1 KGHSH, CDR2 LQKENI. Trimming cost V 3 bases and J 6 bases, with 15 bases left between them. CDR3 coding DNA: TGTGCCAGCTCACCGTCAGGGTATATGGGTCAGCCCCAGCATTTT. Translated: CASSPSGYMGQPQHF.

CDR3 residues: CASSVGPDSNIEQYF. CDR3 sequence (DNA): TGTGCCAGCAGCGTAGGCCCCGACAGCAATATCGAGCAGTACTTC. The rearrangement uses TRBV9 and TRBJ2-7, with D possibly being TRBD1 (5 bases). Germline CDR1 and CDR2: SGDLS and YYNGEE. V lost 0 bases and J lost 6, with 16 bases in between. CDR3 length: 15 amino acids.

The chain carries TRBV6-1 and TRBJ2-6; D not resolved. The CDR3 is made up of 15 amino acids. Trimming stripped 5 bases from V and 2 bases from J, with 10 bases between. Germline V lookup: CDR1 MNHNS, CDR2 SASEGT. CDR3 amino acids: CASSRRNPGANVLTF. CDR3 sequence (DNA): TGTGCCAGCAGTCGTAGGAACCCTGGGGCCAACGTCCTGACTTTC.

In nucleotides, the CDR3 is TGTGCCAGCAGCTGGGCGCTAGCGGGAGATACGCAGTATTTT. This gives the protein CASSWALAGDTQYF. The V call is TRBV7-9, the J call TRBJ2-3; 8 bases line up with TRBD2. CDR3 length: 14 residues. V was clipped by 4 bases and J by 5 bases; unmatched bases: 5. Germline V gene sequence: CDR1 SEHNR, CDR2 FQNEAQ (reference sequence). Using reference TRBV7-9 and TRBJ2-3 for the parts outside the CDR3, the full variable domain is DTGVSQNPRHKITKRGQNVTFRCDPISEHNRLYWYRQTLGQGPEFLTYFQNEAQLEKSRLLSDRFSAERPKGSFSTLEIQRTEQGDSAMYLCASSWALAGDTQYFGPGTRLTVL.

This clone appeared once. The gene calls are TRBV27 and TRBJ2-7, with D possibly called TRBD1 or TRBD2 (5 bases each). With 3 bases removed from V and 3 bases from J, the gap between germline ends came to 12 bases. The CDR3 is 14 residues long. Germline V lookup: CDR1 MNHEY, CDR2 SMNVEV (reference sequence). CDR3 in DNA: TGTGCCAGCAGTTTGGTTTCGGGGCGCTACGAGCAGTACTTC. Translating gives CASSLVSGRYEQYF.

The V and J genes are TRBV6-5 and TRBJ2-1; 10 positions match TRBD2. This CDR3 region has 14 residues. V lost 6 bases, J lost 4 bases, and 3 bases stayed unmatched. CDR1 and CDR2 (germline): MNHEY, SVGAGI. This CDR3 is CASSLAGVYNEQFF. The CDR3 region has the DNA TGTGCCAGCAGCCTAGCGGGAGTTTACAATGAGCAGTTCTTC.

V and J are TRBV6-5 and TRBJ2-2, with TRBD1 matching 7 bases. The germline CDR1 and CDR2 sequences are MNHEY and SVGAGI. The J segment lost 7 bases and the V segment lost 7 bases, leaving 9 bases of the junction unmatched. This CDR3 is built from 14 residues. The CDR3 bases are TGTGCCAGCACCAGGGACAGTTCCGGCGGGGAGCTGTTTTTT. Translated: CASTRDSSGGELFF.

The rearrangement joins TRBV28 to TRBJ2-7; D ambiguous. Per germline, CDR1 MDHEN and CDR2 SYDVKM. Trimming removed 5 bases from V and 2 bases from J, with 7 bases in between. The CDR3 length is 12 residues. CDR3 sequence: CASSPRAYEQYF. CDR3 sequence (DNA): TGTGCCAGCAGTCCCAGAGCCTACGAGCAGTACTTC.